This paragraph reports one TCR beta chain. The authors prepared the TCRbeta library with unique molecular identifiers. TCRdb re-called the PCR reads with MiXCR, one entry per CDR3 protein. The sample shows a few hundred thousand distinct CDR3 sequences, approximately 6.3% of them seen only once. The data were taken from a study of T-cell reconstitution after alpha-beta-depleted transplantation in children. Trimming cost V 2 bases and J 5 bases, with 15 bases left between them. The CDR3 is 15 residues long. Germline loops: CDR1 SGHTA, CDR2 FQGNSA. The sample was PBMCs, taken before TCRalphabeta/CD19-depleted stem cell transplant. This chain joins TRBV7-2 and TRBJ1-2; D possibly corresponds to TRBD1 (5 bases). This receptor was identified in a boy under 10 years old with acute lymphoblastic leukemia, due to receive a stem cell transplant. CDR3 nucleotides: TGTGCCAGCAGCTTACATGACAGCTTTGGGTATGGCTACACCTTC. It specifies CASSLHDSFGYGYTF.